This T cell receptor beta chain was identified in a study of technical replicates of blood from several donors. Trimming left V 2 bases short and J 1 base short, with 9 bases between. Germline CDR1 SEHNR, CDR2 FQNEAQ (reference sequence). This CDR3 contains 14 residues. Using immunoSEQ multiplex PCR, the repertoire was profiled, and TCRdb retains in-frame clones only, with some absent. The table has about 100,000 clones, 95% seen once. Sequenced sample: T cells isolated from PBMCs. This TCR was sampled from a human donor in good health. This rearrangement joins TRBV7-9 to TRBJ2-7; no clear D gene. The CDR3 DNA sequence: TGTGCCAGCAGCTTAACAGACCGGTCCTACGAGCAGTACTTC. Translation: CASSLTDRSYEQYF.